The clone carrying this T cell receptor beta chain was recorded a few times. In the authors' methods: The authors estimated nucleated cell counts from reference gene primer amplification. Using immunoSEQ multiplex PCR, the repertoire was profiled, and TCRdb retains in-frame clones only, with some absent. V, J and clone size are those of that table, while D and trimming were read from the DNA. The sample lists more than 65,000 clones, about nine tenths occurring once. CDR3 length: 15 amino acids. The germline V gene has CDR1 KGHSH and CDR2 LQKENI. Trimming removed 3 bases at V and 0 bases at J, with 11 bases between. The sample originates from a study of blood T cell repertoires in COVID-19. Turning to the study itself: In each case, the material was cDNA or gDNA derived from T cells, B-cell-depleted T cells, or PBMCs.

The rearrangement joins TRBV18 to TRBJ1-1, with no clear D. Sequences were obtained from peripheral blood. The receptor was isolated from a woman in her 50s with acute or convalescent COVID-19. The CDR3, as DNA: TGTGCCAGCTCACCTCCCCAACAAATGAACACTGAAGCTTTCTTT. Residues: CASSPPQQMNTEAFF.